Below, 19 T cell receptor beta chains from the same sample are listed, as sequenced in a study of T cells after yellow fever vaccination. TCRdb itself ran the 5' RACE reads through MiXCR, one entry per CDR3 protein. The sample yields some 300,000 distinct CDR3 sequences, 3.6% seen once. Here the sequenced sample was PBMCs, taken on the day of the yellow fever booster vaccination. These receptors came from a man aged 18-30 years who received the YFV17D yellow fever vaccine.

The chain joins TRBV6-5 to TRBJ2-3; D not resolved. This CDR3 is built from 14 residues. Trimming shortened V by 0 bases and J by 2 bases, and 6 bases separated the two germline ends. Germline assignment: CDR1 MNHEY and CDR2 SVGAGI. DNA of the CDR3: TGTGCCAGCAGTTACTCGGCCACCACAGATACGCAGTATTTT. Its translation is CASSYSATTDTQYF.

This clonotype has a handful of counts. The rearrangement links TRBV4-3 to TRBJ2-1, with 12 nucleotides matching TRBD2. The ends lost 4 bases at V and 10 bases at J; junction bases unmatched: 8. Germline V lookup: CDR1 LGHNA, CDR2 YSLEER. The CDR3 sequence is 15 residues long. Here the CDR3 reads CASSPTSGGRFEQFF. The DNA for the CDR3 is TGCGCCAGCAGCCCGACTAGCGGGGGCCGATTCGAGCAGTTCTTC.

At least ten counts were recorded for this clonotype. This chain connects TRBV20-1 to TRBJ2-1; D is uncertain. Trimming stripped 1 base from V and 6 bases from J, with 4 bases between. CDR1 is DFQATT and CDR2 is SNEGSKA in the germline V gene (reference sequence). The CDR3 has 11 residues. As DNA, the CDR3 is TGCAGTGCTAGAGGGGGCAATGAGCAGTTCTTC. Translation gives CSARGGNEQFF.

The chain combines TRBV9 with TRBJ2-1, with a tentative D call TRBD1 (6 bases). The CDR3 sequence is 14 residues long. V dropped 4 bases and J dropped 4 bases, with 12 bases sitting between them. CDR1 is SGDLS and CDR2 is YYNGEE in the germline V gene. The CDR3 here is CASSRLGQYNEQFF. Written as DNA, the CDR3 is TGTGCCAGCAGCCGTCTAGGACAGTACAATGAGCAGTTCTTC.

This clonotype was seen only a few times. The chain links TRBV2 to TRBJ1-5; TRBD1 is a possible D gene (6 bases). V was clipped by 8 bases and J by 7 bases, with 15 bases between them. The CDR3 spans 13 residues. Per germline, CDR1 SNHLY and CDR2 FYNNEI. The CDR3 region is CASSATQGQPQHF. The CDR3 DNA reads TGTGCCAGCTCTGCGACCCAGGGGCAGCCCCAGCATTTT.

This clonotype was counted between two and nine times. This chain links TRBV6-1 with TRBJ2-7, with D hard to call. Germline loops: CDR1 MNHNS, CDR2 SASEGT. This CDR3 has 15 amino acids. Trimming took off 6 bases at V and 0 bases at J, with 15 bases between the two ends. CDR3 in DNA: TGTGCCAGCAGCCCTTTCGGACGGACCTCCTACGAGCAGTACTTC. Protein: CASSPFGRTSYEQYF.

This clonotype was counted only a few times. This chain links TRBV5-1 with TRBJ1-1, with D maybe TRBD1 (5 bases). CDR1 is SGHRS, CDR2 YFSETQ, per germline. The CDR3 extends over 14 amino acids. Trimming took 4 bases from V and 7 from J, leaving 17 bases between them. The CDR3 protein is CASSPVGDDVEAFF. DNA of the CDR3: TGCGCCAGCAGCCCGGTGGGGGACGACGTTGAAGCTTTCTTT.

This clonotype was seen a few times. The rearrangement uses TRBV29-1 and TRBJ2-3, with a possible D match to TRBD2 (5 bases). This CDR3 has 16 residues. Between the trimmed V and J ends, which lost 6 bases and 1 base, there was a span of 20 bases. Germline V gene data show CDR1 as SQVTM and CDR2 as ANQGSEA. In DNA form, the CDR3 reads TGCAGCGTGGAAAAGGGTCAGAGGGCTGGCACAGATACGCAGTATTTT. It encodes CSVEKGQRAGTDTQYF.

At least ten counts were recorded for this clonotype. Written as DNA, the CDR3 is TGTGCCAGCAGCCCACGGACAGATGGAAACACCATATATTTT. As protein: CASSPRTDGNTIYF. The J gene is TRBJ1-3, the V gene TRBV9, with D possibly matching TRBD1 (6 bases). This CDR3 is built from 14 residues. The germline gives CDR1 SGDLS, CDR2 YYNGEE. V lost 4 bases and J 3 bases, leaving 11 bases between the germline ends.

The chain carries TRBV20-1 and TRBJ2-7; possible D gene TRBD2, 7 bases. V lost 6 bases and J 2 bases, leaving 20 bases between the germline ends. CDR1 and CDR2 from the germline V gene are DFQATT and SNEGSKA (reference sequence). The CDR3 is 15 amino acids. The CDR3 DNA follows: TGCAGTGCCCAGAGGCCCGGGGGGCACCCCTACGAGCAGTACGTC. Amino acid sequence: CSAQRPGGHPYEQYV.

This clonotype was counted only a few times. J is TRBJ1-6 and V is TRBV27; D call uncertain. This CDR3 is 13 amino acids long. Germline lookup yields CDR1 MNHEY and CDR2 SMNVEV (reference sequence). V lost 0 bases and J lost 10, with 7 bases in between. For the CDR3, the DNA is TGTGCCAGCAGTTTATCCCAGAGGTCACCCCTCCACTTT. As protein: CASSLSQRSPLHF.

This clonotype was detected many times. The chain employs TRBV7-9 and TRBJ2-3; D is possibly TRBD2 (6 bases). Germline lookup yields CDR1 SEHNR and CDR2 FQNEAQ (reference sequence). Between the trimmed V and J ends, which lost 4 bases and 4 bases, there was a span of 18 bases. The CDR3 loop spans 16 amino acids. CDR3 in amino acids: CASSSAPAGRPDTQYF. The CDR3 coding sequence is TGTGCCAGCAGCTCGGCCCCTGCGGGGAGACCAGATACGCAGTATTTT.

The chain recombines TRBV6-5 with TRBJ1-5; D gene unclear. Looked up from germline, CDR1 is MNHEY and CDR2 is SVGAGI. The ends were cut back, 6 bases at V and 2 bases at J, with 17 bases in the middle. CDR3 length: 16 residues. The CDR3 DNA follows: TGTGCCAGCAGACCCCGCCAGGATATGCGCAATCAGCCCCAGCATTTT. Protein sequence: CASRPRQDMRNQPQHF.

The rearrangement links TRBV9 to TRBJ2-7; perhaps D is TRBD1 or TRBD2 (6 bases each). V dropped 4 bases and J dropped 0 bases, with 14 bases sitting between them. Looked up from germline, CDR1 is SGDLS and CDR2 is YYNGEE. The CDR3 totals 15 residues. The CDR3 bases are TGTGCCAGCAGCCCCTTAGGGGGGACCTCCTACGAGCAGTACTTC. This translates into CASSPLGGTSYEQYF.

This clonotype was observed many times. The rearrangement joins TRBV5-1 to TRBJ1-1; D is unclear. From germline, CDR1 is SGHRS and CDR2 YFSETQ. The V end lost 0 bases, the J end lost 3 bases, and 12 bases lay between the germline ends. This CDR3 is 15 amino acids long. The CDR3 region has the DNA TGCGCCAGCAGCTTGGAAGCGGGCAGATACACTGAAGCTTTCTTT. Protein sequence: CASSLEAGRYTEAFF.

The chain has TRBV12-3 or TRBV12-4 and TRBJ2-5; TRBD2 matches 11 bases. The CDR3 extends over 16 amino acids. Germline trimming cut 6 bases from V and 6 bases from J; bases unmatched to any gene: 12. The CDR3: CASSQGLAGGTKTQYF. The CDR3 DNA reads as TGTGCCAGCAGCCAAGGGCTAGCGGGGGGAACAAAGACCCAGTACTTC.

This clonotype has ten or more counts. DNA of the CDR3: TGTGCCAGCAGCCAAGATCGTAGCGACAGGGCCAACGAGCAGTACTTC. This codes for CASSQDRSDRANEQYF. The V gene is TRBV4-2, the J gene TRBJ2-7; TRBD1 matches at 7 bases. The CDR3 totals 16 residues. V lost 0 bases and J lost 5; bases outside the gene matches: 10. Germline CDR1 is LGHNA and CDR2 is YNFKEQ.

This clonotype has ten or more counts. The chain carries TRBV4-1 and TRBJ2-1; D is ambiguous. From germline, CDR1 is MGHRA and CDR2 YSYEKL. V lost 1 base and J lost 5, with 6 bases in between. This CDR3 spans 13 amino acids. CDR3: CASSQAMNNEQFF. As DNA, the CDR3 is TGCGCCAGCAGCCAAGCTATGAACAATGAGCAGTTCTTC.

At least ten counts were recorded for this clonotype. The CDR3 loop is CASKPLGGNDNEQFF. DNA for the CDR3: TGCGCCAGCAAGCCCCTTGGTGGGAATGACAATGAGCAGTTCTTC. The chain has TRBV5-1 and TRBJ2-1; no firm D call. Between the trimmed V and J ends, which lost 6 bases and 5 bases, there was a span of 18 bases. This CDR3 spans 15 amino acids. Germline V gene lookup returns CDR1 SGHRS and CDR2 YFSETQ.